This T cell receptor beta chain was identified in a study of T cell responses to AZD1222 COVID-19 vaccine. Study context: Pooling of second doses given at about 4 or about 12 weeks was done. General study results and limits: Nearly half of spike-specific TCRs reportedly target variant regions that are unmutated in the B.1.351 and B.1.1.7 variants. Two doses of AZD1222 preceded a rise in Spike-specific TCR breadth and depth.

About this clone itself: The antigen is unknown.

Clones were read by immunoSEQ multiplex PCR, and TCRdb kept only the in-frame ones, dropping some. Of 180,000 or so clones listed, around 90% are singletons. CDR1 and CDR2 (germline): SGHAT, FQNNGV. V was cut by 0 bases and J by 6 bases, with 11 bases left in between. The CDR3 sequence is 14 residues long. The chain has TRBV11-2 and TRBJ2-5, with no clear D. The starting material was peripheral blood, obtained on day 0 of AZD1222 vaccination. This sequence originates from an adult in good health. Here the CDR3 DNA reads TGTGCCAGCAGCTTAGATCGGGCTGGTAAGACCCAGTACTTC. It encodes CASSLDRAGKTQYF.